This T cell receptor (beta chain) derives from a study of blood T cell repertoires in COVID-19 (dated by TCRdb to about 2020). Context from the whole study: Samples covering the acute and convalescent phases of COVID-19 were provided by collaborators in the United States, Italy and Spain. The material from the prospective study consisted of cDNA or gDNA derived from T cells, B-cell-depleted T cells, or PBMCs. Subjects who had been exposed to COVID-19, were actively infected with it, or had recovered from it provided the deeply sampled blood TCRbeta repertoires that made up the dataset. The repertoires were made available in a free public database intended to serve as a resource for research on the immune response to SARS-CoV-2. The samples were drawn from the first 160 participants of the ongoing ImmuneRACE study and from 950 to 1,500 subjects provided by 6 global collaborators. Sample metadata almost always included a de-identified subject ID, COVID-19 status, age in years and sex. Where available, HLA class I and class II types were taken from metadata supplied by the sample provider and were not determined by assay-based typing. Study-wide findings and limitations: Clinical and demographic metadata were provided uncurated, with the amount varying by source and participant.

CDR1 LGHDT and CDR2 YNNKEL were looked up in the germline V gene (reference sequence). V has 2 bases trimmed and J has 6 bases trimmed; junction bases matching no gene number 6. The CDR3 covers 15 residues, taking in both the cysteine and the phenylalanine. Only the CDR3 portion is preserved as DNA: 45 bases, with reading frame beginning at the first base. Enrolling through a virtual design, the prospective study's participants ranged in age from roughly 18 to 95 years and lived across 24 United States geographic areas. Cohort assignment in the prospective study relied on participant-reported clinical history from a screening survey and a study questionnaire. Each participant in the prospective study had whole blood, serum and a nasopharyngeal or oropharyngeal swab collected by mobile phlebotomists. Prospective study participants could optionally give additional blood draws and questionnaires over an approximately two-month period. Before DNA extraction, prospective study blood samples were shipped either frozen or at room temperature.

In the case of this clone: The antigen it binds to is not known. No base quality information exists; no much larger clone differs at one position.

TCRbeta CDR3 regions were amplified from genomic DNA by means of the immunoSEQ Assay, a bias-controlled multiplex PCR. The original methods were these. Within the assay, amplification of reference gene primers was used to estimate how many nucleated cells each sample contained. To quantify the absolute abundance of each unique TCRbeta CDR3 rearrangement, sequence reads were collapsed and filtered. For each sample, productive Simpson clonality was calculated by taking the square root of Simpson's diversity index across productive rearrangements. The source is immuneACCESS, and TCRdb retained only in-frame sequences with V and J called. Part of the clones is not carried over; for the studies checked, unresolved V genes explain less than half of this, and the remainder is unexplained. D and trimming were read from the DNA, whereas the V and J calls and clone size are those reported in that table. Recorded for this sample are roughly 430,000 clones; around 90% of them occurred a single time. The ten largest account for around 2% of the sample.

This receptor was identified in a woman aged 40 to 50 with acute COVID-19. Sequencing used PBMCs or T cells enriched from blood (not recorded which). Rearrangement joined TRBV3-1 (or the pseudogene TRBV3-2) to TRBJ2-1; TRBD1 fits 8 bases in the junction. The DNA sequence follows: TGTGCCAGCAGCCAAACCCCCGACAGGGGCAATGAGCAGTTCTTC. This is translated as CASSQTPDRGNEQFF.